The rows below give T cell receptor beta chains drawn from one sample of a study of HIV-infected children after antiretroviral therapy interruption. TCRdb analysed the 3' RACE reads with MiXCR anew, one entry per CDR3 protein. The table has some 3,900 distinct CDR3 sequences, over 4% seen once. Sequenced here: CD45RO+ CD8+ T cells from PBMCs, pooled from several time points, sampled from a donor given antiretroviral therapy, either interrupted or continuous. Receptors originate from a pool of human donors with HIV. CDR3s include the opening cysteine and the closing phenylalanine or tryptophan. The D gene is left open where the match is weak. Not all rows give a size; the values are once, few, many and, for expanded clones, a class.

v_gene: TRBV19; len: 13; abundance: many; j_gene: TRBJ1-1; d_gene: NA; CDR3aa: CASSAGTNTEAFF; CDR3nt: TGTGCCAGTAGCGCCGGGACCAACACTGAAGCTTTCTTT
v_gene: TRBV30; len: 14; abundance: many; j_gene: TRBJ2-7; d_gene: NA; CDR3aa: CAWSRGLGPYEQYF; CDR3nt: TGTGCCTGGAGCCGAGGACTGGGACCATACGAGCAGTACTTC
v_gene: TRBV2; len: 15; abundance: medium-sized; j_gene: TRBJ2-1; d_gene: TRBD2; CDR3aa: CASSETTSEYNEQFF; CDR3nt: TGTGCCAGCAGTGAAACAACTAGCGAGTACAATGAGCAGTTCTTC
v_gene: TRBV29-1; len: 14; abundance: many; j_gene: TRBJ1-2; d_gene: TRBD1; CDR3aa: CSVSSLGTGGGYTF; CDR3nt: TGCAGCGTTTCATCACTAGGGACAGGGGGAGGCTACACCTTC
v_gene: TRBV7-2; len: 13; abundance: many; j_gene: TRBJ2-7; d_gene: NA; CDR3aa: CASSLALDWEQYF; CDR3nt: TGTGCCAGCAGCTTAGCTCTGGACTGGGAGCAGTACTTC
v_gene: TRBV14; len: 14; abundance: many; j_gene: TRBJ2-1; d_gene: NA; CDR3aa: CASSQEFSYNEQFF; CDR3nt: TGTGCCAGCAGCCAAGAGTTTTCCTACAATGAGCAGTTCTTC
v_gene: TRBV20-1; len: 13; abundance: many; j_gene: TRBJ1-1; d_gene: NA; CDR3aa: CSAKGGGDTEAFF; CDR3nt: TGCAGTGCTAAAGGGGGAGGGGACACTGAAGCTTTCTTT
v_gene: TRBV6-6; len: 15; abundance: few; j_gene: TRBJ1-1; d_gene: NA; CDR3aa: CASSPELTANTEAFF; CDR3nt: TGTGCCAGCAGCCCTGAATTGACAGCGAACACTGAAGCTTTCTTT
v_gene: TRBV7-9; len: 16; abundance: medium-sized; j_gene: TRBJ2-7; d_gene: TRBD1; CDR3aa: CASSAGQGALSYEQYF; CDR3nt: TGTGCCAGCAGCGCCGGACAGGGGGCCCTCTCCTACGAGCAGTACTTC
v_gene: TRBV5-5; len: 16; abundance: NA; j_gene: TRBJ2-3; d_gene: TRBD1; CDR3aa: CASSLPIGTGTDTQYF; CDR3nt: TGTGCCAGCAGCTTACCGATCGGGACAGGCACAGATACGCAGTATTTT
v_gene: TRBV5-6; len: 16; abundance: many; j_gene: TRBJ1-2; d_gene: NA; CDR3aa: CASSLESQGGFNGYTF; CDR3nt: TGTGCCAGCAGCTTAGAATCCCAGGGAGGTTTCAATGGCTACACCTTC
v_gene: TRBV7-3; len: 15; abundance: medium-sized; j_gene: TRBJ2-7; d_gene: TRBD2; CDR3aa: CASSLTAGGPHEQYF; CDR3nt: TGTGCCAGCAGCTTAACCGCGGGAGGGCCCCACGAGCAGTACTTC
v_gene: TRBV4-2; len: 15; abundance: few; j_gene: TRBJ1-1; d_gene: NA; CDR3aa: CASSQEEQINTEAFF; CDR3nt: TGTGCCAGCAGCCAAGAGGAGCAGATTAACACTGAAGCTTTCTTT
v_gene: TRBV7-2; len: 17; abundance: medium-sized; j_gene: TRBJ2-3; d_gene: NA; CDR3aa: CASSLEGPGRGLDTQYF; CDR3nt: TGTGCCAGCAGCTTAGAAGGGCCGGGCCGGGGGTTAGATACGCAGTATTTT
v_gene: TRBV6-5; len: 15; abundance: many; j_gene: TRBJ2-3; d_gene: NA; CDR3aa: CASSSDLGAADTQYF; CDR3nt: TGTGCCAGCAGTTCCGATTTGGGGGCGGCAGATACGCAGTATTTT
v_gene: TRBV7-9; len: 15; abundance: many; j_gene: TRBJ2-2; d_gene: TRBD1; CDR3aa: CASSPGTAYTGELFF; CDR3nt: TGTGCCAGCAGTCCCGGGACAGCTTACACCGGGGAGCTGTTTTTT
v_gene: TRBV7-2; len: 17; abundance: many; j_gene: TRBJ2-3; d_gene: NA; CDR3aa: CASSLVRGLAHTDTQYF; CDR3nt: TGTGCCAGCAGCTTAGTGAGAGGGCTGGCTCACACAGATACGCAGTATTTT
v_gene: TRBV2; len: 12; abundance: few; j_gene: TRBJ1-1; d_gene: NA; CDR3aa: CASSIVGVEAFF; CDR3nt: TGTGCCAGCAGTATCGTCGGGGTTGAAGCTTTCTTT
v_gene: TRBV5-1; len: 17; abundance: NA; j_gene: TRBJ1-1; d_gene: NA; CDR3aa: CASSLVVGQGLGTEAFF; CDR3nt: TGCGCCAGCAGCTTGGTGGTGGGTCAGGGGCTGGGCACTGAAGCTTTCTTT
v_gene: TRBV2; len: 14; abundance: medium-sized; j_gene: TRBJ2-7; d_gene: NA; CDR3aa: CASTSGLDSYEQYF; CDR3nt: TGTGCCAGCACTTCAGGACTGGACTCCTACGAGCAGTACTTC
v_gene: TRBV20-1; len: 14; abundance: many; j_gene: TRBJ2-5; d_gene: TRBD2; CDR3aa: CSARSGRAGETQYF; CDR3nt: TGCAGTGCCCGTAGCGGGAGGGCCGGGGAGACCCAGTACTTC
v_gene: TRBV5-5; len: 16; abundance: many; j_gene: TRBJ1-1; d_gene: NA; CDR3aa: CASSYGLLRGLAEAFF; CDR3nt: TGTGCCAGCAGTTACGGCCTTCTACGGGGGCTGGCTGAAGCTTTCTTT
v_gene: TRBV12-5; len: 11; abundance: NA; j_gene: TRBJ2-7; d_gene: NA; CDR3aa: CASGPVSEQYF; CDR3nt: TGTGCTAGTGGCCCCGTGAGCGAGCAGTACTTC
v_gene: TRBV7-7; len: 12; abundance: medium-sized; j_gene: TRBJ1-1; d_gene: NA; CDR3aa: CASSLVDTEAFF; CDR3nt: TGTGCCAGCAGCTTAGTGGACACTGAAGCTTTCTTT
v_gene: TRBV7-9; len: 14; abundance: few; j_gene: TRBJ1-2; d_gene: NA; CDR3aa: CASRGDGPYYGYTF; CDR3nt: TGTGCCAGCAGAGGGGATGGGCCCTACTATGGCTACACCTTC
v_gene: TRBV4-1; len: 15; abundance: many; j_gene: TRBJ2-3; d_gene: NA; CDR3aa: CASSLSAGGQDTQYF; CDR3nt: TGCGCCAGCAGCCTCTCGGCCGGGGGTCAAGATACGCAGTATTTT
v_gene: TRBV27; len: 14; abundance: many; j_gene: TRBJ1-1; d_gene: NA; CDR3aa: CASSLNGVNTEAFF; CDR3nt: TGTGCCAGCAGTTTAAATGGCGTGAACACTGAAGCTTTCTTT
v_gene: TRBV5-6; len: 18; abundance: many; j_gene: TRBJ2-2; d_gene: NA; CDR3aa: CASSSSPSTGLNTGELFF; CDR3nt: TGTGCCAGCAGCTCGAGCCCCAGCACAGGGTTAAACACCGGGGAGCTGTTTTTT
v_gene: TRBV4-1; len: 15; abundance: medium-sized; j_gene: TRBJ2-1; d_gene: TRBD2; CDR3aa: CASTLLAGRINEQFF; CDR3nt: TGCGCCAGCACCCTACTAGCGGGACGTATCAATGAGCAGTTCTTC
v_gene: TRBV20-1; len: 13; abundance: many; j_gene: TRBJ2-7; d_gene: TRBD1; CDR3aa: CSATGTGAHEQYF; CDR3nt: TGCAGTGCTACCGGGACAGGGGCCCACGAGCAGTACTTC
v_gene: TRBV29-1; len: 13; abundance: many; j_gene: TRBJ1-1; d_gene: TRBD1; CDR3aa: CSVPRGENTEAFF; CDR3nt: TGCAGCGTACCCAGGGGGGAGAACACTGAAGCTTTCTTT
v_gene: TRBV2; len: 15; abundance: many; j_gene: TRBJ2-4; d_gene: NA; CDR3aa: CASRQGILAKNIQYF; CDR3nt: TGTGCCAGCAGGCAGGGGATTTTAGCCAAAAACATTCAGTACTTC
v_gene: TRBV25-1; len: 15; abundance: many; j_gene: TRBJ2-2; d_gene: TRBD1; CDR3aa: CASSDRGRDTGELFF; CDR3nt: TGTGCCAGCAGTGACAGGGGGCGCGACACCGGGGAGCTGTTTTTT
v_gene: TRBV6-2/TRBV6-3; len: 13; abundance: many; j_gene: TRBJ1-2; d_gene: TRBD1; CDR3aa: CASSHKTGLGYTF; CDR3nt: TGTGCCAGCAGCCATAAGACAGGGCTCGGCTACACCTTC
v_gene: TRBV7-9; len: 16; abundance: many; j_gene: TRBJ1-1; d_gene: NA; CDR3aa: CASSFDVGTSASEAFF; CDR3nt: TGTGCCAGCAGCTTTGACGTAGGGACTAGCGCGTCTGAAGCTTTCTTT
v_gene: TRBV19; len: 13; abundance: many; j_gene: TRBJ1-3; d_gene: NA; CDR3aa: CASNPGGGNTIYF; CDR3nt: TGTGCCAGCAATCCGGGAGGCGGAAACACCATATATTTT
v_gene: TRBV24-1; len: 15; abundance: many; j_gene: TRBJ2-1; d_gene: TRBD2; CDR3aa: CATSDLAGGENEQFF; CDR3nt: TGTGCCACCAGTGATTTGGCGGGGGGAGAGAATGAGCAGTTCTTC
v_gene: TRBV29-1; len: 13; abundance: many; j_gene: TRBJ2-2; d_gene: NA; CDR3aa: CSVEHGLTGELFF; CDR3nt: TGCAGCGTTGAACACGGGCTTACCGGGGAGCTGTTTTTT
v_gene: TRBV5-1; len: 15; abundance: many; j_gene: TRBJ2-7; d_gene: TRBD2; CDR3aa: CASSLVSGGAYEQYF; CDR3nt: TGCGCCAGCAGCTTGGTTAGCGGGGGGGCCTACGAGCAGTACTTC
v_gene: TRBV15; len: 12; abundance: many; j_gene: TRBJ2-1; d_gene: TRBD2; CDR3aa: CATSSSGNEQFF; CDR3nt: TGTGCCACCAGCTCTAGCGGCAATGAGCAGTTCTTC
v_gene: TRBV13; len: 13; abundance: many; j_gene: TRBJ2-4; d_gene: NA; CDR3aa: CASSRANREVQYF; CDR3nt: TGTGCCAGCAGCCGTGCGAACAGGGAGGTTCAGTACTTC
v_gene: TRBV3-1; len: 16; abundance: few; j_gene: TRBJ1-5; d_gene: TRBD1; CDR3aa: CASSQDTGESNQPQHF; CDR3nt: TGTGCCAGCAGCCAAGACACAGGGGAGAGCAATCAGCCCCAGCATTTT
v_gene: TRBV5-1; len: 15; abundance: medium-sized; j_gene: TRBJ2-5; d_gene: NA; CDR3aa: CASSPRDGPQETQYF; CDR3nt: TGCGCCAGCAGCCCCCGGGACGGTCCCCAAGAGACCCAGTACTTC
v_gene: TRBV5-5; len: 15; abundance: medium-sized; j_gene: TRBJ1-2; d_gene: TRBD1; CDR3aa: CASTEDRGLTYGYTF; CDR3nt: TGTGCCAGCACCGAAGACAGGGGGCTGACCTATGGCTACACCTTC
v_gene: TRBV18; len: 16; abundance: medium-sized; j_gene: TRBJ1-5; d_gene: NA; CDR3aa: CASSPPLGSRNQPQHF; CDR3nt: TGTGCCAGCTCACCACCGCTGGGGTCCCGCAATCAGCCCCAGCATTTT
v_gene: TRBV6-5; len: 13; abundance: many; j_gene: TRBJ2-7; d_gene: NA; CDR3aa: CASSLGPNYEQYF; CDR3nt: TGTGCCAGCAGTTTAGGGCCGAACTACGAGCAGTACTTC
v_gene: TRBV15; len: 15; abundance: many; j_gene: TRBJ2-7; d_gene: NA; CDR3aa: CATSRDGAGSYEQYF; CDR3nt: TGTGCCACCAGCAGAGACGGGGCAGGCTCCTACGAGCAGTACTTC
v_gene: TRBV15; len: 18; abundance: many; j_gene: TRBJ2-7; d_gene: TRBD1; CDR3aa: CATSRDRGTGGEEAEQYF; CDR3nt: TGTGCCACCAGCAGAGATCGTGGGACAGGGGGGGAAGAGGCCGAGCAGTACTTC
v_gene: TRBV5-4; len: 17; abundance: NA; j_gene: TRBJ2-4; d_gene: NA; CDR3aa: CASSPRGQGVAKNIQYF; CDR3nt: TGTGCCAGCAGCCCGCGAGGACAAGGAGTAGCCAAAAACATTCAGTACTTC
v_gene: TRBV7-2; len: 15; abundance: many; j_gene: TRBJ1-4; d_gene: TRBD1; CDR3aa: CASSYRTGQGEKLFF; CDR3nt: TGTGCCAGCAGCTACAGGACAGGGCAGGGTGAAAAACTGTTTTTT
v_gene: TRBV9; len: 13; abundance: NA; j_gene: TRBJ1-2; d_gene: NA; CDR3aa: CASSVYLGGGYTF; CDR3nt: TGTGCCAGCAGCGTTTACTTGGGGGGTGGCTACACCTTC
v_gene: TRBV19; len: 14; abundance: many; j_gene: TRBJ2-2; d_gene: TRBD2; CDR3aa: CASRREEVPGELFF; CDR3nt: TGTGCCAGTAGGCGGGAGGAAGTTCCCGGGGAGCTGTTTTTT
v_gene: TRBV7-2; len: 13; abundance: many; j_gene: TRBJ1-1; d_gene: NA; CDR3aa: CASSSGAGQEAFF; CDR3nt: TGTGCCAGCAGTTCGGGGGCGGGACAAGAAGCTTTCTTT
v_gene: TRBV30; len: 14; abundance: many; j_gene: TRBJ2-7; d_gene: TRBD1; CDR3aa: CAWSHRDRPYEQYF; CDR3nt: TGTGCCTGGAGCCACCGGGACAGACCCTACGAGCAGTACTTC
v_gene: TRBV12-3/TRBV12-4; len: 14; abundance: many; j_gene: TRBJ2-7; d_gene: NA; CDR3aa: CASTYGTRAYEQYF; CDR3nt: TGTGCCAGCACCTACGGGACGCGGGCCTACGAGCAGTACTTC